This TCR beta chain was observed in a study of breast tumors, draining lymph nodes, adjacent tissues. TCRdb used MiXCR to reprocess the multiplex PCR reads, holding one entry per CDR3 protein. The sample has approximately 120,000 distinct CDR3 sequences, 21% seen once; the top ten hold 2% to 2.5%. This clonotype came up a few times. Axillary draining lymph nodes of breast cancer patients supplied the node samples. The CDR3 runs 15 residues. Per germline, CDR1 SGHNT and CDR2 YYREEE (reference sequence). V was pared by 4 bases and J by 7 bases, with 6 bases of the junction left unmatched. The rearrangement links TRBV5-4 to TRBJ2-4, with 12 bases aligning to TRBD1. This TCR derives from a female donor with breast cancer. Some clones in this sample may be carry-over from other donors' samples. The sample taken for sequencing was axillary lymph node tissue. The CDR3 coding sequence is TGTGCCAGCAGCACGGCGGGACAGGGGGCTAACATTCAGTACTTC. It specifies CASSTAGQGANIQYF.